The 21 T cell receptor beta chains below all came from one sample that was sequenced in a study of blood T cell repertoires in COVID-19. The protocol was immunoSEQ multiplex PCR, while the TCRdb copy is restricted to in-frame clones and leaves out a portion. The sample has around 300,000 clones, 80% to 90% seen once. The sequenced sample was peripheral blood. The receptors derive from a woman in her seventies with acute or convalescent COVID-19.

This chain uses TRBV10-2 with TRBJ2-2; the match to TRBD2 covers 10 bases. The length of the CDR3 is 16 residues. Germline CDR1 and CDR2: WSHSY and SAAADI. Trimming at V came to 6 bases and at J to 8 bases, leaving 12 bases not matched to a gene. CDR3 protein: CASRPGTSVKRGELFF. The DNA for the CDR3 is TGCGCCAGCAGACCCGGGACTAGCGTTAAGAGGGGGGAGCTGTTTTTT.

This clone has only one observation. J is TRBJ2-6 and V is TRBV7-3; 8 bases align to TRBD1. The CDR3 consists of 17 residues. Germline CDR1 is SGHTA and CDR2 is FQGTGA. V dropped 3 bases and J dropped 0; count of bases not matched to a gene: 4. The CDR3 DNA follows: TGTGCCAGCAGCTTTCCGGGACAGGCCTCTGGGGCCAACGTCCTGACTTTC. It encodes CASSFPGQASGANVLTF.

V gene TRBV9 combines with J gene TRBJ2-3; no firm D call. This CDR3 has 13 residues. Trimming took off 0 bases at V and 6 bases at J, with 8 bases between the two ends. CDR1 and CDR2 from the germline V gene are SGDLS and YYNGEE. The DNA of the CDR3 is TGTGCCAGCAGCGTAGCGCGGTGGGATACGCAGTATTTT. As protein: CASSVARWDTQYF.

The chain employs TRBV9 and TRBJ2-5, with a tentative D call TRBD2 (6 bases). The CDR3 runs to 15 residues. Germline values: CDR1 SGDLS, CDR2 YYNGEE. The germline V and J ends were trimmed by 2 bases and 4 bases, with 15 bases remaining between them. The chain's CDR3 is CASSVSDGGLETQYF. The CDR3 nucleotides read TGTGCCAGCAGCGTGTCAGATGGGGGGTTAGAGACCCAGTACTTC.

The table lists this clone with a count of one. This chain links TRBV5-1 with TRBJ2-5; D not certain. CDR1 and CDR2 (germline): SGHRS, YFSETQ. The ends were cut back, 4 bases at V and 1 base at J, with 14 bases in the middle. The CDR3 totals 15 residues. The chain's CDR3 is CASSPPAALQETQYF. DNA of the CDR3: TGCGCCAGCAGCCCCCCGGCAGCGCTCCAAGAGACCCAGTACTTC.

CDR3 sequence reads: CASSYRGPNEKLFF. The CDR3 bases are TGTGCCAGCAGTTACAGGGGCCCAAATGAAAAACTGTTTTTT. This chain connects TRBV5-4 to TRBJ1-4, with TRBD1 matching 7 bases. This CDR3 spans 14 amino acids. Germline CDR1 SGHNT, CDR2 YYREEE (reference sequence). The ends lost 5 bases at V and 5 bases at J; junction bases unmatched: 6.

V and J are TRBV29-1 and TRBJ2-3, with 8 bases aligning to TRBD1. Per the germline V gene, CDR1 is SQVTM and CDR2 is ANQGSEA. With V trimmed by 4 bases and J by 4 bases, 7 bases remained unmatched. The length of the CDR3 is 14 residues. The CDR3 loop is CSVVGDRRADTQYF. CDR3 in DNA: TGCAGCGTTGTAGGGGACAGGAGAGCAGATACGCAGTATTTT.

This clone was seen a single time. V is TRBV30 and J is TRBJ2-7, with 9 nucleotides matching TRBD1. The V gene's germline CDR1 is GTSNPN and CDR2 SVGIG (reference sequence). The CDR3 loop spans 14 amino acids. The J segment lost 1 base and the V segment lost 2 bases, leaving 3 bases of the junction unmatched. The CDR3 sequence: CAWSFGTGSYEQYF. In DNA form, the CDR3 reads TGTGCCTGGAGTTTCGGGACAGGGTCCTACGAGCAGTACTTC.

This chain links TRBV19 with TRBJ1-5; no definite D call. Germline V gene sequence: CDR1 LNHDA, CDR2 SQIVND (reference sequence). V was shortened by 5 bases and J by 3 bases, with 8 bases between the two germline ends. This CDR3 comprises 13 residues. The CDR3 reads CASSFGANQPQHF. CDR3 bases: TGTGCCAGTAGTTTCGGAGCCAATCAGCCCCAGCATTTT.

The gene calls are TRBV4-1 and TRBJ2-1; TRBD1 matches at 9 bases. Unmatched junction bases numbered 8, after V lost 4 bases and J lost 7 bases. Germline V lookup: CDR1 MGHRA, CDR2 YSYEKL. The CDR3 contains 15 residues. DNA for the CDR3: TGCGCCAGCAGCCGCGGACAGGGGAGCGGTAATGAGCAGTTCTTC. This codes for CASSRGQGSGNEQFF.

CDR3 region: CASSMGKGVQTQETQYF. The CDR3 nucleotides read TGTGCCAGTAGTATGGGGAAGGGGGTCCAGACCCAAGAGACCCAGTACTTC. This chain joins TRBV19 and TRBJ2-5; the D gene is possibly TRBD1 (6 bases). This CDR3 is built from 17 residues. V was trimmed by 3 bases and J by 1 base, leaving 18 bases between them. Germline loops: CDR1 LNHDA, CDR2 SQIVND (reference sequence).

V is TRBV5-1 and J is TRBJ1-2; D gene unclear. V lost 0 bases, J lost 7 bases, and 10 bases lay in between. This CDR3 contains 13 residues. Germline lookup yields CDR1 SGHRS and CDR2 YFSETQ. CDR3 residues: CASSLDSAGGYTF. CDR3 DNA sequence: TGCGCCAGCAGCTTGGATAGTGCTGGTGGCTACACCTTC.

This chain links TRBV5-5 with TRBJ1-2; D is ambiguous. Germline loops: CDR1 SGHKS, CDR2 YYEKEE (reference sequence). V dropped 6 bases and J dropped 5 bases, with 17 bases sitting between them. CDR3 length: 14 amino acids. CDR3 in DNA: TGTGCCAGCATTCCCGAGGAGGCAGCGTATGGCTACACCTTC. Translated, it gives CASIPEEAAYGYTF. Full variable domain (rest looked up from reference TRBV5-5 and TRBJ1-2): DAGVTQSPTHLIKTRGQQVTLRCSPISGHKSVSWYQQVLGQGPQFIFQYYEKEERGRGNFPDRFSARQFPNYSSELNVNALLLGDSALYLCASIPEEAAYGYTFGSGTRLTVV.

J is TRBJ1-1 and V is TRBV20-1; possible D gene TRBD1, 6 bases. CDR1 DFQATT and CDR2 SNEGSKA come from the germline V gene (reference sequence). This CDR3 has 13 amino acids. V lost 3 bases, J lost 1 base, and 9 bases lay in between. As DNA, the CDR3 is TGCAGTGCTAGTGGGGGGCCGAACACTGAAGCTTTCTTT. The encoded protein is CSASGGPNTEAFF.

This chain joins TRBV7-2 and TRBJ2-3, with TRBD1 matching 9 bases. Trimming cost V 7 bases and J 8 bases; bases outside gene matches: 4. Germline loops: CDR1 SGHTA, CDR2 FQGNSA. The CDR3 loop spans 12 amino acids. The CDR3 DNA sequence: TGTGCCAGCACCACGACAGGGGGTACGCAGTATTTT. Translated, it gives CASTTTGGTQYF.

The chain is built from TRBV11-2 and TRBJ2-1, with D possibly matching TRBD1 (5 bases). V lost 3 bases and J 4 bases, leaving 22 bases between the germline ends. The CDR3 contains 18 residues. Germline assignment: CDR1 SGHAT and CDR2 FQNNGV. The chain's CDR3 is CASSFFPGSDFGYNEQFF. CDR3 coding DNA: TGTGCCAGCAGCTTTTTCCCAGGGTCTGATTTTGGGTACAATGAGCAGTTCTTC.

The rearrangement joins TRBV5-1 to TRBJ1-2; 7 bases are a match to TRBD1. The CDR3 spans 13 residues. Per the germline V gene, CDR1 is SGHRS and CDR2 is YFSETQ. The V segment lost 6 bases and the J segment 4 bases; nucleotides outside the gene matches: 6. CDR3 nucleotides: TGCGCCAGCACCTCCCAGGGGGGCTATGGCTACACCTTC. Translation: CASTSQGGYGYTF. Complete variable domain (other parts from reference TRBV5-1 and TRBJ1-2): KAGVTQTPRYLIKTRGQQVTLSCSPISGHRSVSWYQQTPGQGLQFLFEYFSETQRNKGNFPGRFSGRQFSNSRSEMNVSTLELGDSALYLCASTSQGGYGYTFGSGTRLTVV.

The genes are TRBV10-3 and TRBJ1-1; no clear D gene. The CDR3 length is 13 residues. The germline V gene has CDR1 ENHRY and CDR2 SYGVKD. With 6 bases removed from V and 3 bases from J, the gap between germline ends came to 11 bases. The CDR3 here is CAISQRWDTEAFF. For the CDR3, the DNA is TGTGCCATCAGCCAGAGGTGGGACACTGAAGCTTTCTTT.

The CDR3 DNA is TGTGCCAGCAGCTGGAGCGGGGGGGAAGACACGCAGTATTTT. As protein: CASSWSGGEDTQYF. The rearrangement uses TRBV7-8 and TRBJ2-3, with TRBD2 matching 10 bases. V shed 4 bases, J shed 9 bases, and the junction held 7 bases outside the gene matches. CDR1 and CDR2 from the germline V gene are SGHVS and FQNEAQ. This CDR3 comprises 14 residues.

The V call is TRBV25-1, the J call TRBJ1-4; D not certain. CDR1 is MGHDK, CDR2 SYGVNS, per germline. The ends were cut back, 3 bases at V and 6 bases at J, with 11 bases in the middle. This CDR3 contains 14 residues. The CDR3 coding sequence is TGTGCCAGCAGTGACCCCAGGAAGGATGAAAAACTGTTTTTT. This encodes CASSDPRKDEKLFF.

This clone was picked up one time. This sequence joins TRBV18 and TRBJ2-2; 9 bases align to TRBD2. The CDR3 length is 15 residues. V lost 2 bases, J lost 4 bases, and 2 bases stayed unmatched. CDR1 is KGHSH and CDR2 is LQKENI in the germline V gene. Written as DNA, the CDR3 is TGTGCCAGCTCACCATTTAGCGGGGGCACCGGGGAGCTGTTTTTT. It translates to CASSPFSGGTGELFF.